The 14 T cell receptor beta chains below all came from one sample that was sequenced in a study of cytomegalovirus exposure and HLA in healthy donors. Primers included in the PCR were 60 Vbeta and 13 Jbeta primers. Profiled with immunoSEQ multiplex PCR; TCRdb holds only in-frame clones, not every one. The sample contains around 250,000 clones, around nine tenths of which appear only once. The sequenced material came from PBMCs. Every receptor here comes from a girl aged 2 to 9 in good health and CMV-seronegative.

V usage is TRBV5-1 and J usage is TRBJ2-5; D might be TRBD1 (6 bases). The germline V gene has CDR1 SGHRS and CDR2 YFSETQ. The CDR3 spans 16 residues. Trimming pared 3 bases from V and 5 bases from J, leaving 20 bases between. CDR3 in amino acids: CASSSPGGGVGETQYF. The CDR3 coding sequence is TGCGCCAGCAGCTCCCCTGGTGGGGGCGTAGGGGAGACCCAGTACTTC.

The rearrangement joins TRBV5-1 to TRBJ1-4; perhaps TRBD1 as D (6 bases). The V end lost 2 bases, the J end lost 8 bases, and 13 bases lay between the germline ends. This CDR3 is 14 amino acids long. CDR1 and CDR2 (germline): SGHRS, YFSETQ. The CDR3 region is CASSFRGREEKLFF. The CDR3 DNA sequence: TGCGCCAGCAGCTTCCGGGGGCGGGAGGAAAAACTGTTTTTT. Complete variable domain (other parts from reference TRBV5-1 and TRBJ1-4): KAGVTQTPRYLIKTRGQQVTLSCSPISGHRSVSWYQQTPGQGLQFLFEYFSETQRNKGNFPGRFSGRQFSNSRSEMNVSTLELGDSALYLCASSFRGREEKLFFGSGTQLSVL.

Comment on this clone: Other DNA sequences in the sample encode the same CDR3. The chain employs TRBV9 and TRBJ1-1; D call uncertain. The CDR3 covers 13 residues. Germline V lookup: CDR1 SGDLS, CDR2 YYNGEE. The V gene lost 3 bases and the J gene lost 1 base, with 7 bases spanning the gap. The CDR3 nucleotides read TGTGCCAGCAGCGCGACGGGGAACACTGAAGCTTTCTTT. This translates into CASSATGNTEAFF.

The chain couples TRBV28 to TRBJ2-7; a possible D gene is TRBD1 (6 bases). CDR1 MDHEN and CDR2 SYDVKM come from the germline V gene. The CDR3 is 13 residues long. V was clipped by 10 bases and J by 3 bases, with 16 bases between them. The CDR3: CAIQGSLNYEQYF. CDR3 nucleotide sequence: TGTGCCATCCAGGGGTCCTTGAACTACGAGCAGTACTTC. Full variable domain (rest looked up from reference TRBV28 and TRBJ2-7): DVKVTQSSRYLVKRTGEKVFLECVQDMDHENMFWYRQDPGLGLRLIYFSYDVKMKEKGDIPEGYSVSREKKERFSLILESASTNQTSMYLCAIQGSLNYEQYFGPGTRLTVT.

The V gene is TRBV19, the J gene TRBJ2-3; D is ambiguous. Trimming cost V 3 bases and J 0 bases, with 7 bases left between them. In germline, CDR1 is LNHDA, CDR2 SQIVND (reference sequence). The CDR3 is made up of 14 amino acids. The chain's CDR3 is CASSILVSTDTQYF. Here the CDR3 DNA reads TGTGCCAGTAGTATTTTAGTGAGCACAGATACGCAGTATTTT.

The chain employs TRBV11-2 and TRBJ2-7; TRBD1 agrees at 7 bases. The CDR3 is made up of 15 amino acids. Germline CDR1 and CDR2: SGHAT and FQNNGV. V lost 5 bases, J lost 2 bases, and 9 bases stayed unmatched. In DNA, the CDR3 is TGTGCCAGCAGCGCCTACAGGGGCCGTACCTACGAGCAGTACTTC. Protein: CASSAYRGRTYEQYF.

The V and J genes are TRBV6-6 and TRBJ1-5; the D is unclear. Germline V gene sequence: CDR1 MNHNY, CDR2 SVGAGI (reference sequence). V lost 2 bases, J lost 5 bases, and 4 bases lay in between. The CDR3 has 12 residues. In DNA, the CDR3 is TGTGCCAGCAGTTACGAGGATCAGCCCCAGCATTTT. It is translated as CASSYEDQPQHF.

This clone was seen just once. The rearrangement joins TRBV13 to TRBJ2-2, with TRBD2 matching over 12 bases. The CDR3 has 15 amino acids. Germline V lookup: CDR1 PRHDT, CDR2 FYEKMQ (reference sequence). V trimming: 4 bases; J trimming: 7 bases; junction bases outside the gene matches: 4. CDR3 nucleotides: TGTGCCAGCAGCTCTAGGACTAGCGGGATCGGGGAGCTGTTTTTT. It translates to CASSSRTSGIGELFF.

The rearrangement links TRBV4-1 to TRBJ1-2, with D unclear. The CDR3 loop spans 16 amino acids. Trimming removed 0 bases from V and 5 bases from J, with 16 bases in between. The V gene's germline CDR1 is MGHRA and CDR2 YSYEKL. Here the CDR3 reads CASSQDRWGASYGYTF. CDR3 nucleotides: TGCGCCAGCAGCCAAGATCGTTGGGGAGCGTCATATGGCTACACCTTC.

In this sample, this clone turned up a few times. The chain couples TRBV10-1 to TRBJ2-2; 7 bases are a match to TRBD2. Germline lookup yields CDR1 WNHNN and CDR2 SYGVQD (reference sequence). The CDR3 spans 12 residues. V lost 6 bases and J lost 8; bases outside the gene matches: 3. CDR3 sequence reads: CASSVSGGELFF. The CDR3, as DNA: TGCGCCAGCAGCGTTAGCGGGGGGGAGCTGTTTTTT.

This chain uses TRBV5-1 with TRBJ2-7; 7 nucleotides match TRBD2. The trim removed 4 bases at V and 3 bases at J, leaving 7 bases unmatched. The V gene's germline CDR1 is SGHRS and CDR2 YFSETQ. The CDR3 has 14 residues. The CDR3 bases are TGCGCCAGCAGCGGGAGGGGACCGGGCTACGAGCAGTACTTC. Translated, it gives CASSGRGPGYEQYF.

This chain joins TRBV6-5 and TRBJ1-5; no reliable D call. The V end lost 4 bases, the J end lost 1 base, and 5 bases lay between the germline ends. Germline V gene data show CDR1 as MNHEY and CDR2 as SVGAGI. CDR3 length: 13 amino acids. This chain's CDR3 is CASSSQSNQPQHF. CDR3 in DNA: TGTGCCAGCAGTTCACAGAGCAATCAGCCCCAGCATTTT.

The rearrangement uses TRBV5-1 and TRBJ1-2, with TRBD1 identical over 7 bases. V dropped 4 bases and J dropped 5; count of bases not matched to a gene: 11. The germline CDR1 and CDR2 sequences are SGHRS and YFSETQ. This CDR3 comprises 15 residues. This chain's CDR3 is CASSPSTGLEYGYTF. The DNA for the CDR3 is TGCGCCAGCAGCCCCTCGACAGGGTTAGAGTATGGCTACACCTTC.

The chain combines TRBV30 with TRBJ1-2; TRBD1 aligns across 12 bases. CDR1 and CDR2 from the germline V gene are GTSNPN and SVGIG (reference sequence). The CDR3 has 15 amino acids. V was pared by 5 bases and J by 6 bases, with 10 bases of the junction left unmatched. CDR3 bases: TGTGCCTGGGGGGACAGGGGGCCATTAATCGATGGCTACACCTTC. Protein: CAWGDRGPLIDGYTF.